The clone carrying this T cell receptor (beta chain) was seen once. The sample is drawn from a study of blood T cell repertoires in COVID-19. Across the whole study: T cells, B-cell-depleted T cells, or PBMCs provided the cDNA or gDNA that served as material.

In the original analysis: Amplification from reference gene primers served as the basis for estimated nucleated cell counts. Repertoires were generated with immunoSEQ multiplex PCR, while TCRdb's copy carries only in-frame clones and drops some. The DNA gave D and trimming, while V, J and clone size come from that table. The sample lists 85,000 to 95,000 clones, roughly 91% occurring once. The CDR3 runs 13 residues. Germline CDR1 is MNHEY and CDR2 is SMNVEV (reference sequence). The V end was cut by 5 bases, the J end by 5 bases, with 9 bases between. The TCR sequence derives from a woman older than 75 with acute or convalescent COVID-19. The rearrangement joins TRBV27 to TRBJ2-2; D is perhaps TRBD1 (6 bases). Sequenced material: peripheral blood. CDR3 protein: CASSLQGTGELFF. Here the CDR3 DNA reads TGTGCCAGCAGTCTACAGGGTACCGGGGAGCTGTTTTTT.